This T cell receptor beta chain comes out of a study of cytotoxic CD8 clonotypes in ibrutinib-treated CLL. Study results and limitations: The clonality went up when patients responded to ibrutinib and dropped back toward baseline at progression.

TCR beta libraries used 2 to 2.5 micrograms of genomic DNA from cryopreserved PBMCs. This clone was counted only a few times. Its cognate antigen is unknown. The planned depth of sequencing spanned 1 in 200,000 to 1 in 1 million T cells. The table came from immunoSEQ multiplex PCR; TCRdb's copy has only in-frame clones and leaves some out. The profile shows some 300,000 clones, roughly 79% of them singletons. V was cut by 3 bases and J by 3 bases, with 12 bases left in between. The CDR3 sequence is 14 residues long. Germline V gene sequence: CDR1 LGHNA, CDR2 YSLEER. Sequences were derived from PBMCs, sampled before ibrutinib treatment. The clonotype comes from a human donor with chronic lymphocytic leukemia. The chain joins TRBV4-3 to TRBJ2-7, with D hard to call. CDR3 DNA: TGCGCCAGCAGCCAGACCACTGGGGACTACGAGCAGTACTTC. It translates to CASSQTTGDYEQYF.